The 2 T cell receptor beta chains in this list originate from one sample, sequenced in a study of cytomegalovirus exposure and HLA in healthy donors. Use of 60 Vbeta and 13 Jbeta primers characterized the PCR. Produced via immunoSEQ multiplex PCR; TCRdb's table is partial and in-frame only. The profile shows around 140,000 clones, approximately 10% of them singletons. Sequenced material: PBMCs. The receptors shown here come from a woman aged 35 to 49 in good health and CMV-seropositive.

The sample holds a few counts of this clone. The chain couples TRBV6-4 to TRBJ1-4, with D perhaps matching TRBD1 (5 bases). Germline V gives CDR1 MRHNA, CDR2 SNTAGT. The CDR3 spans 19 residues. V lost 0 bases, J lost 2 bases, and 19 bases lay in between. CDR3 sequence (DNA): TGTGCCAGCAGTGACTCCTCTTCGGCCGGGGGTTCCACTAATGAAAAACTGTTTTTT. It encodes CASSDSSSAGGSTNEKLFF.

The chain is built from TRBV6-1 and TRBJ2-7; TRBD2 aligns across 10 bases. The V gene end was trimmed by 2 bases and the J gene end by 3 bases; junction bases not matched to a gene: 13. The CDR3 length is 18 residues. Germline CDR1 MNHNS, CDR2 SASEGT. The CDR3 nucleotides are TGTGCCAGCAGTGAACCCCCCCCAGCGGGGGGGCCTAGCTACGAGCAGTACTTC. Protein: CASSEPPPAGGPSYEQYF.